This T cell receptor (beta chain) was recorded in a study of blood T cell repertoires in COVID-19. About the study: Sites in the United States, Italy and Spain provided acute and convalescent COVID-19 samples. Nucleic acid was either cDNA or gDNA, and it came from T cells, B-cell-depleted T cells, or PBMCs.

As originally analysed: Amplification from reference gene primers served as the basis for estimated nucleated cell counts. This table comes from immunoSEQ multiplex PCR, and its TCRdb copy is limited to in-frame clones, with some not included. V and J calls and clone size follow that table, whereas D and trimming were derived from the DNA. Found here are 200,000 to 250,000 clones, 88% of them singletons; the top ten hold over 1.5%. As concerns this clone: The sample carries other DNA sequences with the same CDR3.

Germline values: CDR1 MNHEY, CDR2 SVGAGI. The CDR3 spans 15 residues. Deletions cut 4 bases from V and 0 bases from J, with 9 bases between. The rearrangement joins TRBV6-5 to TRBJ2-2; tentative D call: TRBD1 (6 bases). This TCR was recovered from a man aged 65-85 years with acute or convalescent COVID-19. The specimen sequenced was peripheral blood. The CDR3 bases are TGTGCCAGCAGTTTAGCAGGGGCGAACACCGGGGAGCTGTTTTTT. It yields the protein CASSLAGANTGELFF.